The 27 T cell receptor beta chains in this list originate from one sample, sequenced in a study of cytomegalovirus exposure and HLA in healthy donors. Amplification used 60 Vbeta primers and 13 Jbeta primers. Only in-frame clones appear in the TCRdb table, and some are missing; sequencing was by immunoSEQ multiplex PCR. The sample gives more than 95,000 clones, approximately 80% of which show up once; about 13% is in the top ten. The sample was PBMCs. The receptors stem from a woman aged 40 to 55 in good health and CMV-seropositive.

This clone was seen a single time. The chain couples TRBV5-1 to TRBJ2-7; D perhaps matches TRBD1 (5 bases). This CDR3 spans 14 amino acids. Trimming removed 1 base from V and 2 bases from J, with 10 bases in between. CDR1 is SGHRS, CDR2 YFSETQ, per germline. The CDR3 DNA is TGCGCCAGCAGCTTGACAGGACAAGCCTACGAGCAGTACTTC. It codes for CASSLTGQAYEQYF. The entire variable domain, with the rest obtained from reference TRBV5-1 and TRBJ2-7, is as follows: KAGVTQTPRYLIKTRGQQVTLSCSPISGHRSVSWYQQTPGQGLQFLFEYFSETQRNKGNFPGRFSGRQFSNSRSEMNVSTLELGDSALYLCASSLTGQAYEQYFGPGTRLTVT.

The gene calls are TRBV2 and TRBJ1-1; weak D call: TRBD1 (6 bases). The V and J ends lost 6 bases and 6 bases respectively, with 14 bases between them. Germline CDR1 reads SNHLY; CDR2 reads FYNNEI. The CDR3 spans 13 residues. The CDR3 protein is CASSWNDRSEAFF. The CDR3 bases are TGTGCCAGCAGCTGGAACGACAGGTCTGAAGCTTTCTTT. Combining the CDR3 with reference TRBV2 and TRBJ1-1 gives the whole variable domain EPEVTQTPSHQVTQMGQEVILRCVPISNHLYFYWYRQILGQKVEFLVSFYNNEISEKSEIFDDQFSVERPDGSNFTLKIRSTKLEDSAMYFCASSWNDRSEAFFGQGTRLTVV.

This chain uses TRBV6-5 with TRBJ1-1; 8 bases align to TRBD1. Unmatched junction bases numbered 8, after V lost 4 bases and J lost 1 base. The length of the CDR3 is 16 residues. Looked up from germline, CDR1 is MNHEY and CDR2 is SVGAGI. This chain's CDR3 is CASSSGQGAGNTEAFF. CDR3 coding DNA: TGTGCCAGCAGTTCCGGACAGGGCGCGGGGAACACTGAAGCTTTCTTT.

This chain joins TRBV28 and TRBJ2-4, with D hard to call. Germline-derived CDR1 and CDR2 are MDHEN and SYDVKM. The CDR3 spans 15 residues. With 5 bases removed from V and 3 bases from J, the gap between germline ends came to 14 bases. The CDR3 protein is CASSERRGNKNIQYF. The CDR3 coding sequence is TGTGCCAGCAGTGAACGCAGAGGCAACAAAAACATTCAGTACTTC. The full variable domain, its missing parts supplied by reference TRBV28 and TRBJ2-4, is DVKVTQSSRYLVKRTGEKVFLECVQDMDHENMFWYRQDPGLGLRLIYFSYDVKMKEKGDIPEGYSVSREKKERFSLILESASTNQTSMYLCASSERRGNKNIQYFGAGTRLSVL.

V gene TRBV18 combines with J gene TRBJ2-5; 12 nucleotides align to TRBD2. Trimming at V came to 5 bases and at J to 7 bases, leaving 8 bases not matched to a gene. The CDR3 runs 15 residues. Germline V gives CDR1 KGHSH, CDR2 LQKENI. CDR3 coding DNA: TGTGCCAGCTCAAGGAGGACTAGCGGGGCGGGGACCCAGTACTTC. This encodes CASSRRTSGAGTQYF.

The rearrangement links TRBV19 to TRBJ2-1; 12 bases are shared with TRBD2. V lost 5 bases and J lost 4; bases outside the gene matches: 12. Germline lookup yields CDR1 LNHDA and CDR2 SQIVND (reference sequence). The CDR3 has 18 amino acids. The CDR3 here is CASSREGLAGGGYNEQFF. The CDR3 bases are TGTGCCAGTAGTCGAGAGGGTCTAGCGGGAGGGGGGTACAATGAGCAGTTCTTC.

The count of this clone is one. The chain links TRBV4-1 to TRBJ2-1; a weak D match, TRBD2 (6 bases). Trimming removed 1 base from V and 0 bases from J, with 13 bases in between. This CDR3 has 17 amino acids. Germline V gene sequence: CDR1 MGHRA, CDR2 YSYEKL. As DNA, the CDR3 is TGCGCCAGCAGCCAAGTAACTAGCCGGAGCTCCTACAATGAGCAGTTCTTC. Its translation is CASSQVTSRSSYNEQFF.

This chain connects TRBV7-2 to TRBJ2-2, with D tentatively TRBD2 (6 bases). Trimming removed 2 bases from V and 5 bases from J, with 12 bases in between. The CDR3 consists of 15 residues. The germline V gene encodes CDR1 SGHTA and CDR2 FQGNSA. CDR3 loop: CASSLRGAGTGELFF. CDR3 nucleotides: TGTGCCAGCAGCTTAAGAGGGGCGGGGACCGGGGAGCTGTTTTTT. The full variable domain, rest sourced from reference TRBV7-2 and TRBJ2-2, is GAGVSQSPSNKVTEKGKDVELRCDPISGHTALYWYRQSLGQGLEFLIYFQGNSAPDKSGLPSDRFSAERTGGSVSTLTIQRTQQEDSAVYLCASSLRGAGTGELFFGEGSRLTVL.

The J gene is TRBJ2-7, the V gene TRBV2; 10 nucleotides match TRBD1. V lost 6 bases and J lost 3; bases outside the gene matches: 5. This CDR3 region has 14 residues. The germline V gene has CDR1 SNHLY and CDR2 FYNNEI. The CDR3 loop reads CASSPTGGLYEQYF. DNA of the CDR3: TGTGCCAGCAGCCCGACAGGGGGCCTCTACGAGCAGTACTTC.

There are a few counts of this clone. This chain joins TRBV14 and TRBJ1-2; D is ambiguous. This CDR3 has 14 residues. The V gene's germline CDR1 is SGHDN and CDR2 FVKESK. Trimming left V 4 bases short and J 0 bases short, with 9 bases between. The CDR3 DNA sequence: TGTGCCAGCAGCCTGACGGGTCCTAACTATGGCTACACCTTC. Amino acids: CASSLTGPNYGYTF.

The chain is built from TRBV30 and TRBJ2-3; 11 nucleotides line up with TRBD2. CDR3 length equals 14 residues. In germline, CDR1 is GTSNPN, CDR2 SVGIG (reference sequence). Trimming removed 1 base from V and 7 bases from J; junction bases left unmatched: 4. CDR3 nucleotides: TGTGCCTGGAGTGAAGCTAGCGGGAGGAATACGCAGTATTTT. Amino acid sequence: CAWSEASGRNTQYF.

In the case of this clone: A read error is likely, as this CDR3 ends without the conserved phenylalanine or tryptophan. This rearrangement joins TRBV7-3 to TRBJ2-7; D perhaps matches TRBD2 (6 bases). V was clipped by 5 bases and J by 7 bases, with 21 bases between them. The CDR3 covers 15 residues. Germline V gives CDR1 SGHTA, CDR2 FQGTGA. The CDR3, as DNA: TGTGCCAGCAGCCCGCTCGGCCTAGCGACCCAGGAGCAGTACCTC. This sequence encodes CASSPLGLATQEQYL.

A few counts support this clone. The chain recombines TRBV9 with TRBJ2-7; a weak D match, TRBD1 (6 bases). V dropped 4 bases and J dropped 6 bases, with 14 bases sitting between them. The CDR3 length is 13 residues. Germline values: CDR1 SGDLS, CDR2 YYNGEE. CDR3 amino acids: CASSSRDNSEQYF. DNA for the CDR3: TGTGCCAGCAGCTCTCGGGACAACTCCGAGCAGTACTTC.

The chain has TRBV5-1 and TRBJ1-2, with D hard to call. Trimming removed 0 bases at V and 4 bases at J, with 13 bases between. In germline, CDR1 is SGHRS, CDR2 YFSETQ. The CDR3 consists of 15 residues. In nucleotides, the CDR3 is TGCGCCAGCAGCTTGGCCGAGGCAGAGGGCTATGGCTACACCTTC. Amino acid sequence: CASSLAEAEGYGYTF.

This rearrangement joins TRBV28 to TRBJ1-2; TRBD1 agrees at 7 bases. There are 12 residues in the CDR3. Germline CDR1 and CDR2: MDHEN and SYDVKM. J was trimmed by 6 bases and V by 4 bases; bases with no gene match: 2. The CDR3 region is CASSWDSDGYTF. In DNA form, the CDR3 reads TGTGCCAGCAGTTGGGACAGTGATGGCTACACCTTC.

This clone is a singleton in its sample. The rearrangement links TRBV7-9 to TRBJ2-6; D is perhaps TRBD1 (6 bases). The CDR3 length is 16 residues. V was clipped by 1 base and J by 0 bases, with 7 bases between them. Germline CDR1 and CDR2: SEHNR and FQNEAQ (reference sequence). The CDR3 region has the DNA TGTGCCAGCAGCTTAGTCAGGGGCTCTGGGGCCAACGTCCTGACTTTC. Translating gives CASSLVRGSGANVLTF.

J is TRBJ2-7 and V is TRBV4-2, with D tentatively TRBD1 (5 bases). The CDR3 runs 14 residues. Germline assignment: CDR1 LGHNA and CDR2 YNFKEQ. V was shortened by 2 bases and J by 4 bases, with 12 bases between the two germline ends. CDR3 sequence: CASSQSGRAYEQYF. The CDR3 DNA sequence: TGTGCCAGCAGCCAAAGTGGCAGGGCGTACGAGCAGTACTTC.

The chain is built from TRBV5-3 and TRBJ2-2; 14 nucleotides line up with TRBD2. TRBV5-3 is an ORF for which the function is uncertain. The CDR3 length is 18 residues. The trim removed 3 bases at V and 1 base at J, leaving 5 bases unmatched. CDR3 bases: TGTGCCAGAAGCTCCGGACTAGCGGGAGGCATGAACACCGGGGAGCTGTTTTTT. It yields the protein CARSSGLAGGMNTGELFF.

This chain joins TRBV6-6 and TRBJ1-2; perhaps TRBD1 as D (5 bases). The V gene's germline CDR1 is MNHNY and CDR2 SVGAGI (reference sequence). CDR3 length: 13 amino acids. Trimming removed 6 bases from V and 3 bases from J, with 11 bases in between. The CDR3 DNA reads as TGTGCCAGCAGCTCAGGGTTGGACTATGGCTACACCTTC. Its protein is CASSSGLDYGYTF.

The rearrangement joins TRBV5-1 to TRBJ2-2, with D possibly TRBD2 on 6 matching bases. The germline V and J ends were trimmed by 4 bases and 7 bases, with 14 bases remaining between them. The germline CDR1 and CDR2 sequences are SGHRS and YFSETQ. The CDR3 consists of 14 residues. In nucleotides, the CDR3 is TGCGCCAGCAGCCCCAGGGAGGCGGGCGGGGAGCTGTTTTTT. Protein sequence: CASSPREAGGELFF.

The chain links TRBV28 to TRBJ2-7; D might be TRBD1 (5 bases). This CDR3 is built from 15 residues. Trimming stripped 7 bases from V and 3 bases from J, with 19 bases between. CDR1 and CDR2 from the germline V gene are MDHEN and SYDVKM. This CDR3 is CASNHYRYSYYEQYF. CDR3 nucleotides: TGTGCCAGCAATCATTACAGGTATTCCTACTACGAGCAGTACTTC.

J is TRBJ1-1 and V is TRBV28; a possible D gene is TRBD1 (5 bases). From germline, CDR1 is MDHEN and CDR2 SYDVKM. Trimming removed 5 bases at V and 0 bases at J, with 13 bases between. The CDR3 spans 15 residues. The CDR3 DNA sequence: TGTGCCAGCAGTAACCGGGGGGGGGTGAACACTGAAGCTTTCTTT. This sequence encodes CASSNRGGVNTEAFF.

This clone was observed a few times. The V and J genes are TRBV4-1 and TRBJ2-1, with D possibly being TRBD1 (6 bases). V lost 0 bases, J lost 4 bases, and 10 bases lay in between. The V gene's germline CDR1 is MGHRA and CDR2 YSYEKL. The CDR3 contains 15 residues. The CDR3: CASSQDWGTYNEQFF. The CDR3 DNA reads TGCGCCAGCAGCCAAGATTGGGGGACATACAATGAGCAGTTCTTC.

CDR3 in amino acids: CASSQGEGAANTGELFF. Here the CDR3 DNA reads TGCGCCAGCAGCCAAGGTGAGGGGGCCGCGAACACCGGGGAGCTGTTTTTT. The V gene is TRBV4-1, the J gene TRBJ2-2; 7 nucleotides line up with TRBD1. Germline CDR1 is MGHRA and CDR2 is YSYEKL. The CDR3 has 17 residues. V gave up 1 base and J gave up 0 bases; unmatched junction bases: 5.

The CDR3 DNA sequence: TGTGCCAGCAGCCTGACTGCAACTAATGAAAAACTGTTTTTT. Residues: CASSLTATNEKLFF. J is TRBJ1-4 and V is TRBV6-5; D is uncertain. This CDR3 has 14 residues. Germline V CDR1 and CDR2: MNHEY, SVGAGI. V lost 6 bases and J lost 0, with 8 bases in between.

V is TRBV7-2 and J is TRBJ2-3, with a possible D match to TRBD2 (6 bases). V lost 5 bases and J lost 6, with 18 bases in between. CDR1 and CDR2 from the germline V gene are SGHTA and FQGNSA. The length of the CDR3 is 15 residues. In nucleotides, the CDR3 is TGTGCCAGCAGCAATGGAGGGAGGCTATGGGATACGCAGTATTTT. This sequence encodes CASSNGGRLWDTQYF.

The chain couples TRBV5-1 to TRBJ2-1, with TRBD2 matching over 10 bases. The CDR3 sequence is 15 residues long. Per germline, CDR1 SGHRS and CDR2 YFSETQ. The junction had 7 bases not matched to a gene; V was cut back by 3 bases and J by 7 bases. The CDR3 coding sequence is TGCGCCAGCAGCTCGGCCGGGACTAGCGTGAATGAGCAGTTCTTC. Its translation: CASSSAGTSVNEQFF. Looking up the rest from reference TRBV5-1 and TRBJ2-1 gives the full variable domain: KAGVTQTPRYLIKTRGQQVTLSCSPISGHRSVSWYQQTPGQGLQFLFEYFSETQRNKGNFPGRFSGRQFSNSRSEMNVSTLELGDSALYLCASSSAGTSVNEQFFGPGTRLTVL.